Sequencing of this T cell receptor beta chain was carried out in a study of blood T cell repertoires in COVID-19. The overall study: Collection of acute and convalescent COVID-19 samples took place in the United States, Italy and Spain. T cells, B-cell-depleted T cells, or PBMCs provided the cDNA or gDNA that served as material.

The CDR3 is 13 residues long. V lost 4 bases, J lost 3 bases, and 3 bases stayed unmatched. CDR1 is MNHEY, CDR2 SMNVEV, per germline (reference sequence). Source study methods: Estimates of nucleated cell counts were drawn from the amplification of reference gene primers. The table came from immunoSEQ multiplex PCR; TCRdb's copy has only in-frame clones and leaves some out. The D gene and trimming were derived from the DNA, and the V and J assignments and clone size from that table. The table includes about 210,000 clones, around 80% detected once. The chain employs TRBV27 and TRBJ2-7; 7 positions match TRBD1. Sequenced sample: peripheral blood. The TCR was taken from a woman aged 70-85 years with acute or convalescent COVID-19. CDR3 loop: CASSSTGRYEQYF. The CDR3, as DNA: TGTGCCAGCAGTTCGACAGGGCGCTACGAGCAGTACTTC.